Described below is a single T cell receptor beta chain sequence and its context. This specimen belongs to a study of PD-L1 blockade in urothelial cancer. Study details: Male sex and bladder-origin urothelial cancer were recorded for about 85% of the roughly 30 patients. Prior chemotherapy ranged from 0 to 3 regimens per patient.

Patients in the study were battling locally advanced or metastatic urothelial carcinoma. In germline, CDR1 is KGHSH, CDR2 LQKENI. The CDR3 covers 15 residues. V gave up 3 bases and J gave up 0 bases, with 11 bases separating them. The table came from immunoSEQ multiplex PCR; TCRdb's copy has only in-frame clones and leaves some out. The sample comprises about 100,000 clones, roughly nine tenths of which are singletons, and under 0.95% rests with the top ten. The sequence derives from an elderly woman with urothelial cancer. The genes are TRBV18 and TRBJ1-1; D remains ambiguous. The input for sequencing was PBMCs, taken around atezolizumab (anti-PD-L1) treatment. Here the CDR3 DNA reads TGTGCCAGCTCACCCGGAGGCGCGATGAACACTGAAGCTTTCTTT. Protein product: CASSPGGAMNTEAFF.